Below are 4 T cell receptor beta chains sequenced from a single sample in a study of blood T cells in healthy people across ages. For the second PCR, which ran for about 7 to 11 cycles, a sample-barcoded 5' primer and a J-beta primer mix were used. A single record per CDR3 protein comes from TCRdb applying MiXCR to the 5' RACE reads. The table lists some 550,000 distinct CDR3 sequences, roughly 48% of them singletons. The sequenced sample was blood. Receptor source: a man at least 80 years old in good health.

This CDR3 is CASSPGVIYGYTF. The CDR3, as DNA: TGTGCCAGCTCACCAGGGGTTATCTATGGCTACACCTTC. The chain carries TRBV18 and TRBJ1-2; the D is unclear. Germline loops: CDR1 KGHSH, CDR2 LQKENI. Trimming took off 2 bases at V and 4 bases at J, with 8 bases between the two ends. This CDR3 is built from 13 residues.

V and J are TRBV20-1 and TRBJ1-4, with a weak D call TRBD1 (5 bases). The V gene lost 5 bases and the J gene lost 7 bases, with 11 bases spanning the gap. CDR3 length equals 12 residues. Germline V CDR1 and CDR2: DFQATT, SNEGSKA (reference sequence). The CDR3 loop is CSALAGTEKLFF. CDR3 in DNA: TGCAGTGCTTTGGCAGGGACTGAAAAACTGTTTTTT.

V is TRBV20-1 and J is TRBJ1-2; the D is unclear. The CDR3 is made up of 14 amino acids. Germline V CDR1 and CDR2: DFQATT, SNEGSKA (reference sequence). The germline V and J ends were trimmed by 0 bases and 2 bases, with 10 bases remaining between them. CDR3 nucleotides: TGCAGTGCTAGAGATGCTAACAAGAACTATGGCTACACCTTC. It translates to CSARDANKNYGYTF.

This clonotype was seen only once. The chain joins TRBV7-2 to TRBJ2-2, with D uncertain. The V end was cut by 2 bases, the J end by 0 bases, with 16 bases between. Germline CDR1 is SGHTA and CDR2 is FQGNSA. The CDR3 runs 18 residues. CDR3 DNA sequence: TGTGCCAGCAGCTTATTCTTTGGACGGCTTGCGAACACCGGGGAGCTGTTTTTT. Translated, it gives CASSLFFGRLANTGELFF.